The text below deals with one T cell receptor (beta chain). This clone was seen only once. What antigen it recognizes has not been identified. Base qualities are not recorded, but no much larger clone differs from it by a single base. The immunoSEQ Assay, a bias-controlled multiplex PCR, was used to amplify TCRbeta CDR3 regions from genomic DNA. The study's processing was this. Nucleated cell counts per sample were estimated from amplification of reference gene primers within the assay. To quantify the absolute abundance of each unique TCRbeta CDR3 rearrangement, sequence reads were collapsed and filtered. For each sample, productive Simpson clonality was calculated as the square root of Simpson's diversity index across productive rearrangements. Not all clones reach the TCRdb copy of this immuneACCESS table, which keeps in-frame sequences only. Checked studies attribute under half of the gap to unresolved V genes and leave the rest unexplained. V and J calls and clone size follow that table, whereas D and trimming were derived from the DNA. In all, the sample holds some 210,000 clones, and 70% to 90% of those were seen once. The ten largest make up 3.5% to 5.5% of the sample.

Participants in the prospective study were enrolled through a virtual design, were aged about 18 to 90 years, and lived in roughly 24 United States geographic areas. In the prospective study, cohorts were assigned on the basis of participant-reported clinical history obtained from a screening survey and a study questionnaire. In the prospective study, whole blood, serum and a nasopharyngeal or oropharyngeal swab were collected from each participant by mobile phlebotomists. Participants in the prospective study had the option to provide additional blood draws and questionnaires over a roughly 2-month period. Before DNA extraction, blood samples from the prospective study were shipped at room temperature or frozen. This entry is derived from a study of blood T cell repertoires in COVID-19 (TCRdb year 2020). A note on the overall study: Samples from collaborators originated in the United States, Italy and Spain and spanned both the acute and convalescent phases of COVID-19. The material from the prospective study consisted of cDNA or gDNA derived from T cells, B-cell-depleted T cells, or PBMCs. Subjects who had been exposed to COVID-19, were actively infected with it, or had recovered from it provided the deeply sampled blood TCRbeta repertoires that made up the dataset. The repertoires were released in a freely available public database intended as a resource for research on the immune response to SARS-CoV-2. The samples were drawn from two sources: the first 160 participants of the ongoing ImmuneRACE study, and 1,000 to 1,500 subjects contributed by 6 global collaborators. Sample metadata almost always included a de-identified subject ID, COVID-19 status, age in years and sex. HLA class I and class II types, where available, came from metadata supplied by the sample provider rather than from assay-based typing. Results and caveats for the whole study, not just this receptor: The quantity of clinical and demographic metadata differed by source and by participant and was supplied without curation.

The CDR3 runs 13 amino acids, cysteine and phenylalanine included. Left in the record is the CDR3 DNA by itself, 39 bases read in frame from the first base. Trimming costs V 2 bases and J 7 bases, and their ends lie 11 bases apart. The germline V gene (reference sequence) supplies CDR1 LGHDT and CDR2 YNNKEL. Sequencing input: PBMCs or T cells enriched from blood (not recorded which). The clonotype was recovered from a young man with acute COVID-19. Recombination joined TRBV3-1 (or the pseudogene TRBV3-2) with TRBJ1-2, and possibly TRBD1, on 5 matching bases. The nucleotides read TGTGCCAGCAGCCAAACGACAGTCGGTGGCTACACCTTC. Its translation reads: CASSQTTVGGYTF.